This T cell receptor beta chain stems from a study of identical twins. Only a few counts were recorded for this clonotype. TCRdb itself ran the 5' RACE reads through MiXCR, one entry per CDR3 protein. The repertoire holds about 190,000 distinct CDR3 sequences, with around a sixth as singletons. These data were likewise used in another study, on T cells expressing NK-cell markers.

This receptor was obtained from a woman younger than 35 in good health. Sequenced sample: CD8+ T cells sorted from blood.

The CDR3 DNA is TGCAGTGCTAGAGTGGTGGGATTCACAGATACGCAGTATTTT. Its protein is CSARVVGFTDTQYF. This chain links TRBV20-1 with TRBJ2-3, with D unresolved. The germline CDR1 and CDR2 sequences are DFQATT and SNEGSKA (reference sequence). V was pared by 1 base and J by 2 bases, with 10 bases between. This CDR3 has 14 residues.